This is a list of T cell receptor beta chains from one sample in a study of cytomegalovirus exposure and HLA in healthy donors. Profiled with immunoSEQ multiplex PCR; TCRdb holds only in-frame clones, not every one. The sample contains hundreds of thousands of clones, 70% to 90% of which appear only once. Specimen: PBMCs. These receptor sequences come from a young woman in good health and CMV-seronegative. Each CDR3 is given with its conserved first and last residue. The D gene is left open where the match is weak. Some rows mark clone size as missing; the rest say once, few, many or name a class of expanded clone.

TRBJ2-7,TRBV18,-,-,TGTGCCAGCTCACCACCGGGCCAGGGCTCCTACGAGCAGTACTTC,CASSPPGQGSYEQYF
TRBJ2-1,TRBV27,-,-,TGTGCCAGCAGTTTATCGGTCCCGGGACTGAACTCCTACAATGAGCAGTTCTTC,CASSLSVPGLNSYNEQFF
TRBJ2-5,TRBV6-1,-,-,TGTGCCAGCAGTGAAGGGTGGGGGGGCCACGAGACCCAGTACTTC,CASSEGWGGHETQYF
TRBJ2-5,TRBV5-1,TRBD1,-,TGCGCCAGCAGCCCCGGGACAGGGAGGGGAGAGACCCAGTACTTC,CASSPGTGRGETQYF
TRBJ2-7,TRBV18,TRBD1,-,TGTGCCAGCTCAGATAGGACAGGGGTGGTCTACGAGCAGTACTTC,CASSDRTGVVYEQYF
TRBJ2-7,TRBV19,TRBD2,once,TGTGCCAGCTCCAGACTAGCGGGCTCTAACGAGCAGTACTTC,CASSRLAGSNEQYF
TRBJ2-3,TRBV6-5,TRBD2,-,TGTGCCAGCAGGGGCGGGGGGGCAGGCACAGATACGCAGTATTTT,CASRGGGAGTDTQYF
TRBJ2-7,TRBV19,-,-,TGTGCCAGTAGTATAGATCCTACCTCCTACGAGCAGTACTTC,CASSIDPTSYEQYF
TRBJ1-4,TRBV10-3,-,-,TGTGCCATCAGTGAGTCAGCCCCAATAGTGCTTAATGAAAAACTGTTTTTT,CAISESAPIVLNEKLFF
TRBJ2-3,TRBV6-6,TRBD2,-,TGTGCCAGCAGTAAGGGACTAGCGGGAGAAGGGAGTACGCAGTATTTT,CASSKGLAGEGSTQYF
TRBJ1-5,TRBV2,-,-,TGTGCCAGCAGTGAAGAACAGGGTGCGAGTCAGCCCCAGCATTTT,CASSEEQGASQPQHF
TRBJ1-4,TRBV28,-,-,TGTGCCAGCAGTTTACCGTATGAAAAACTGTTTTTT,CASSLPYEKLFF
TRBJ1-2,TRBV5-6,TRBD1,once,TGTGCCAGCAGCTGGGCGTATTTAGTGACAGGGGAAGGTAGGGGAGGCTACACCTTC,CASSWAYLVTGEGRGGYTF
TRBJ1-5,TRBV5-4,TRBD1,-,TGTGCCAGCAGCTTGGTCCGGACAGGGGCCAATCAGCCCCAGCATTTT,CASSLVRTGANQPQHF
TRBJ2-7,TRBV27,TRBD1,-,TGTGCCAGCAACCGACAGGGGGGCGTCTTCTACGAGCAGTACTTC,CASNRQGGVFYEQYF
TRBJ2-1,TRBV13,TRBD1,-,TGTGCCAGCAGCCCCCTGGACAGGGTATCCTACAATGAGCAGTTCTTC,CASSPLDRVSYNEQFF
TRBJ2-2,TRBV6-6,TRBD2,-,TGTGCCAGCAGTGTATCTAGCGGTGGGTCCGGGGAGCTGTTTTTT,CASSVSSGGSGELFF
TRBJ1-2,TRBV7-8,TRBD1,few,TGTGCCAGCAGCTTACAGGGGGACCGGTGGGCCAACTATGGCTACACCTTC,CASSLQGDRWANYGYTF
TRBJ2-1,TRBV27,-,-,TGTGCCAGCAGGGAGTCTAGCGTCTCCTACAATGAGCAGTTCTTC,CASRESSVSYNEQFF
TRBJ1-1,TRBV15,-,-,TGTGCCACCAGCAGAGATATTGTGAACACTGAAGCTTTCTTT,CATSRDIVNTEAFF
TRBJ1-5,TRBV15,-,-,TGTGCCACCAGCAGAGATCCGGAGAGGCCAAATCAGCCCCAGCATTTT,CATSRDPERPNQPQHF
TRBJ1-1,TRBV30,-,few,TGTGCCTGGAGTGCGGTCAGGGTTTTGACGAACACTGAAGCTTTCTTT,CAWSAVRVLTNTEAFF
TRBJ2-7,TRBV4-1,TRBD1,-,TGCGCCAGCAGCCACGACAGGGAGATATCCGAGCAGTACTTC,CASSHDREISEQYF
TRBJ1-3,TRBV7-8,TRBD1,once,TGTGCCAGCAGCTTCGACAGGGGCTCTGGAAACACCATATATTTT,CASSFDRGSGNTIYF
TRBJ2-5,TRBV7-9,-,-,TGTGCCAGCCACGTGTCGCAGGAGACCCAGTACTTC,CASHVSQETQYF
TRBJ1-2,TRBV7-8,TRBD1,once,TGTGCCAGCAGCTTAGGACAGGGGGCAAACTATGGCTACACCTTC,CASSLGQGANYGYTF
TRBJ2-1,TRBV11-2,TRBD2,-,TGTGCCAGCAGCTTAGTACTAGCGGGACGGTACAATGAGCAGTTCTTC,CASSLVLAGRYNEQFF
TRBJ1-1,TRBV7-9,TRBD1,-,TGTGCCAGCAGAGACAGGGTCAACACTGAAGCTTTCTTT,CASRDRVNTEAFF
TRBJ1-2,TRBV14,TRBD1,-,TGTGCCAGCAGCCAATTCAGGACAGGCTTCGATGGCTACACCTTC,CASSQFRTGFDGYTF
TRBJ1-2,TRBV5-1,TRBD1,-,TGCGCCAGCAGCTCGTCCCTGGGGACAGGAGGAGGCTACACCTTC,CASSSSLGTGGGYTF
TRBJ2-2,TRBV9,-,-,TGTGCCAGCAGCGATTCGCAGGGAACAGCGAACACCGGGGAGCTGTTTTTT,CASSDSQGTANTGELFF
TRBJ2-2,TRBV2,TRBD2,-,TGTGCCAGCAGGAGGGCTAGCGGTAACACCGGGGAGCTGTTTTTT,CASRRASGNTGELFF
TRBJ1-2,TRBV19,-,-,TGTGCCAGCCGGGACACACAGACGAACTATGGCTACACCTTC,CASRDTQTNYGYTF
TRBJ2-5,TRBV27,-,-,TGTGCCAGCCAAGCAGGGCTGCTTGAGACCCAGTACTTC,CASQAGLLETQYF
TRBJ2-1,TRBV27,TRBD2,-,TGTGCCAGCAGTTTATGGGGCGGGGGATCCTACAATGAGCAGTTCTTC,CASSLWGGGSYNEQFF
TRBJ1-2,TRBV7-9,TRBD1,-,TGTGCCAGCAGCTCAAGACAGGGTCTGAACTATGGCTACACCTTC,CASSSRQGLNYGYTF
TRBJ2-3,TRBV7-9,TRBD1,-,TGTGCCAGCAGCCAGTGGCGAGGGACAGCCGGAATTCACTCGCAGTATTTT,CASSQWRGTAGIHSQYF
TRBJ1-2,TRBV28,TRBD1,-,TGTGCCAGCAGCAGAGACAGGGGCCCGGGGGGTGGCTACACCTTC,CASSRDRGPGGGYTF
TRBJ1-6,TRBV2,-,few,TGTGCCAGCAGTGAAAGGGGGGGTAATTCACCCCTCCACTTT,CASSERGGNSPLHF
TRBJ1-5,TRBV28,TRBD1,-,TGTGCCAGCAGCCTCCCCGGGACAGGGTATAGCAATCAGCCCCAGCATTTT,CASSLPGTGYSNQPQHF
TRBJ1-2,TRBV28,TRBD1,-,TGTGCCAGCAGGCGCCCAGGGGGCGGACATTATGGCTACACCTTC,CASRRPGGGHYGYTF
TRBJ1-1,TRBV15,-,-,TGTGCCACCAGCAGAGAAACGGGGACTGAAGCTTTCTTT,CATSRETGTEAFF
TRBJ2-4,TRBV7-9,TRBD1,once,TGTGCCAGCAGCTTACCCCCGACAGGGTTCAAAAACATTCAGTACTTC,CASSLPPTGFKNIQYF
TRBJ1-5,TRBV27,TRBD1,-,TGTGCCAGCAGTTCACCGGGACAGGTCGGGAACAATCAGCCCCAGCATTTT,CASSSPGQVGNNQPQHF
TRBJ2-1,TRBV5-1,TRBD1,once,TGCGCCAGCAGCTCTTACAGGGGTTCCTACAATGAGCAGTTCTTC,CASSSYRGSYNEQFF
TRBJ1-1,TRBV7-6,TRBD1,-,TGTGCCAGCAGCTCAGGGACAGGGCTCATGAACACTGAAGCTTTCTTT,CASSSGTGLMNTEAFF